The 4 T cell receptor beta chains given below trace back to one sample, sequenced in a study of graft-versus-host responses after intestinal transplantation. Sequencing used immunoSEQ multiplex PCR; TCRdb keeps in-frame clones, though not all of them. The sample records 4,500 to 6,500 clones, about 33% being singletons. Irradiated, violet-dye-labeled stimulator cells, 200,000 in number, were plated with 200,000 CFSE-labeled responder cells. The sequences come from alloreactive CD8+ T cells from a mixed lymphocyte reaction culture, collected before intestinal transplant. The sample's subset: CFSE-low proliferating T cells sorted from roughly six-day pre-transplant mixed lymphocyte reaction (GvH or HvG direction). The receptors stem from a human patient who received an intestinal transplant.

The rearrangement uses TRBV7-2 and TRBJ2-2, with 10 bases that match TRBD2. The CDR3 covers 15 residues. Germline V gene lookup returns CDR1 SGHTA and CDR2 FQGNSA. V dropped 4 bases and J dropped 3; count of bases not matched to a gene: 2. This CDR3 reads CASSSLAGYTGELFF. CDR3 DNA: TGTGCCAGCAGCTCACTAGCGGGATACACCGGGGAGCTGTTTTTT. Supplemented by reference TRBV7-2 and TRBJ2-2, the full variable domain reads GAGVSQSPSNKVTEKGKDVELRCDPISGHTALYWYRQSLGQGLEFLIYFQGNSAPDKSGLPSDRFSAERTGGSVSTLTIQRTQQEDSAVYLCASSSLAGYTGELFFGEGSRLTVL.

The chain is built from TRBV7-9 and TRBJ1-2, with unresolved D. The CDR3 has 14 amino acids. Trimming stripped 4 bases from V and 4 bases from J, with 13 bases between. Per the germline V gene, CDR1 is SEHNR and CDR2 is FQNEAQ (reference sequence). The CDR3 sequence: CASSSLETIYGYTF. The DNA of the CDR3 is TGTGCCAGCAGCTCCCTGGAGACCATCTATGGCTACACCTTC.

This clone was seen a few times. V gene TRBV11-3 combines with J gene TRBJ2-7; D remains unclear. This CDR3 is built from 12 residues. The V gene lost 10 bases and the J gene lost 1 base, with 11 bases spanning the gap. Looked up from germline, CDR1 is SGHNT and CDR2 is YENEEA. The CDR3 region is CANGSRSYEQYF. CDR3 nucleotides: TGTGCCAACGGTTCGAGGTCCTACGAGCAGTACTTC.

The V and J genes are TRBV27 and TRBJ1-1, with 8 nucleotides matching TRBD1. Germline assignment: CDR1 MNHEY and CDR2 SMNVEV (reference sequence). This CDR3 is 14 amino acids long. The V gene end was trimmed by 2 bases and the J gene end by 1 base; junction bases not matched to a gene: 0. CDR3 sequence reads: CASSLQGANTEAFF. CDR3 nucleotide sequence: TGTGCCAGCAGTTTACAGGGGGCGAACACTGAAGCTTTCTTT.